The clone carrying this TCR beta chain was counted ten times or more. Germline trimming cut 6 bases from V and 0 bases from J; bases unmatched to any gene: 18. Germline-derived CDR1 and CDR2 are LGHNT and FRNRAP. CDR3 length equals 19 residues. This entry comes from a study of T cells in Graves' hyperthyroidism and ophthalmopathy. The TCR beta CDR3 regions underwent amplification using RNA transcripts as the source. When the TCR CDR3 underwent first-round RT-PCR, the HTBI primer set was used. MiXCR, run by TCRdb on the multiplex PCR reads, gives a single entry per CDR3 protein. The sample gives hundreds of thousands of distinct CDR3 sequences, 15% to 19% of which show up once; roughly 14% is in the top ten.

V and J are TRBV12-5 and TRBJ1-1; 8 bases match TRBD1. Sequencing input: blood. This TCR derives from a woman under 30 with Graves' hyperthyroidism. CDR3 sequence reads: CASGPNRGQGTLMNTEAFF. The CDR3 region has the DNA TGTGCTAGTGGCCCGAACAGAGGACAGGGAACCCTCATGAACACTGAAGCTTTCTTT.